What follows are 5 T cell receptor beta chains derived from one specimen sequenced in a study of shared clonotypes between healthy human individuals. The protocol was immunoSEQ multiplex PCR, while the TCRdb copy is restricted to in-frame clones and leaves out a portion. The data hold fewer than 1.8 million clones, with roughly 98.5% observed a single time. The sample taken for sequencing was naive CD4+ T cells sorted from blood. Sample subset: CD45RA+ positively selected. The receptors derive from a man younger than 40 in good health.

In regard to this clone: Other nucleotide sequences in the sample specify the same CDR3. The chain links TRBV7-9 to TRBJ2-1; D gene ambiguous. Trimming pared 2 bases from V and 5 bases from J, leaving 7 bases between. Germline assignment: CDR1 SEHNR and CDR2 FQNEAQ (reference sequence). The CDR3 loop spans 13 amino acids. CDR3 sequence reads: CASSLTTDNEQFF. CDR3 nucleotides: TGTGCCAGCAGCTTAACCACCGACAATGAGCAGTTCTTC.

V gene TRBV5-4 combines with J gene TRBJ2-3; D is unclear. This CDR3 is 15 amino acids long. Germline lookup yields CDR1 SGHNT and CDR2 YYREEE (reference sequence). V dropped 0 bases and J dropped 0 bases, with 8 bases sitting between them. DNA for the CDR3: TGTGCCAGCAGCTTGGGAGCACCTAGCACAGATACGCAGTATTTT. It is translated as CASSLGAPSTDTQYF. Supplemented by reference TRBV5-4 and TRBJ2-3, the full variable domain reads ETGVTQSPTHLIKTRGQQVTLRCSSQSGHNTVSWYQQALGQGPQFIFQYYREEENGRGNFPPRFSGLQFPNYSSELNVNALELDDSALYLCASSLGAPSTDTQYFGPGTRLTVL.

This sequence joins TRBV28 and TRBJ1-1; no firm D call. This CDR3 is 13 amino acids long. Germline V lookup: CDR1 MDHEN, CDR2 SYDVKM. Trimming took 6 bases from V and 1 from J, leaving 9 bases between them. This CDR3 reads CASRPDGNTEAFF. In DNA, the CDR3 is TGTGCCAGCAGGCCGGACGGGAACACTGAAGCTTTCTTT.

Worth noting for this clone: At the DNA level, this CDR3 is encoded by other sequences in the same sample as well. CDR3 DNA sequence: TGTGCCAGCAGCTTAGATCGTGTATACGAGCAGTACTTC. Translated: CASSLDRVYEQYF. J is TRBJ2-7 and V is TRBV7-2; no clear D. The CDR3 spans 13 residues. In germline, CDR1 is SGHTA, CDR2 FQGNSA. Trimming took 1 base from V and 4 from J, leaving 8 bases between them.

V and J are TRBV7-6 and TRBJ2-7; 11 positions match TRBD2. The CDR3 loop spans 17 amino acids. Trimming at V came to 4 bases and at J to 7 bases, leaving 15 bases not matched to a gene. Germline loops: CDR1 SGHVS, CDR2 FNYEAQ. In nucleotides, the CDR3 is TGTGCCAGCAGCTCGCTCGGACTAGCGGGCCTAGGGATGGAGCAGTACTTC. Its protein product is CASSSLGLAGLGMEQYF.